The rows below give T cell receptor beta chains drawn from one sample of a study of T cells in Graves' hyperthyroidism and ophthalmopathy. TCRdb reprocessed the multiplex PCR reads via MiXCR and lists one record per CDR3 protein. The sample carries 540,000 or so distinct CDR3 sequences, 15% to 19% recorded once. The sequencing sample was made of blood. Source of these receptors: a woman in her 30s with Graves' hyperthyroidism. The CDR3 runs from the conserved cysteine through the conserved F or W. The D gene is left open where the match is weak. Not all rows give a size; the values are once, few, many and, for expanded clones, a class.

V gene	J gene	clone size	D gene	CDR3 DNA	CDR3 protein
TRBV7-2	TRBJ1-3	many	TRBD1	TGTGCCAGCAGCCGGGACAGGGGAAGCTCTGGAAACACCATATATTTT	CASSRDRGSSGNTIYF
TRBV5-4	TRBJ2-6	.	.	TGTGCCAGCACCCACCGACAAGGAGGAAGCTCTGGGGCCAACGTCCTGACTTTC	CASTHRQGGSSGANVLTF
TRBV6-1	TRBJ2-7	.	TRBD1	TGTGCCAGCAGTGCGGGACAGGGGGTGCACGAGCAGTACTTC	CASSAGQGVHEQYF
TRBV11-2	TRBJ2-2	many	.	TGTGCCAGCAGCTTAGGCACTCGATCTCAAACCGGGGAGCTGTTTTTT	CASSLGTRSQTGELFF
TRBV3-1	TRBJ2-1	many	TRBD2	TGTGCCAGCAGCCAAAGCGCTAGCGGGGGGGTTTTCGAGCAGTTCTTC	CASSQSASGGVFEQFF
TRBV20-1	TRBJ2-3	many	TRBD2	TGCAGTGCTCCCGGGACTAGCGGCACAGATACGCAGTATTTT	CSAPGTSGTDTQYF
TRBV10-3	TRBJ2-5	few	.	TGTGCCATCAGTGATTTGGACAAACCAGAGACCCAGTACTTC	CAISDLDKPETQYF
TRBV2	TRBJ1-2	many	.	TGTGCCAGCAGCGGTGGGGCACCTTATGGCTACACCTTC	CASSGGAPYGYTF
TRBV20-1	TRBJ2-3	many	.	TGCAGTGCTAGGGAAGTAAGCACAGATACGCAGTATTTT	CSAREVSTDTQYF
TRBV28	TRBJ2-2	many	.	TGTGCCAGCCTTCACTTATTCACCGGGGAGCTGTTTTTT	CASLHLFTGELFF
TRBV28	TRBJ2-7	many	.	TGTGCCAGCAGTACAAACAGCCGATACGAGCAGTACTTC	CASSTNSRYEQYF
TRBV11-2	TRBJ1-2	many	.	TGTGCCAGCAGCTTAAACTCGGACTATGGCTACACCTTC	CASSLNSDYGYTF
TRBV20-1	TRBJ2-1	many	TRBD2	TGCAGTGCCATAGCGGGAGGGGTTTACAATGAGCAGTTCTTC	CSAIAGGVYNEQFF
TRBV20-1	TRBJ2-7	.	TRBD1	TGCAGTGCTAGAGTACTACAGGGGGCGGGAGTTGGCTACGAGCAGTACTTC	CSARVLQGAGVGYEQYF
TRBV27	TRBJ2-1	many	TRBD2	TGTGCCAGCAGGGGACTAGCGGGAGAAGTAAATTATGTGGTCGAGCAGTTCTTC	CASRGLAGEVNYVVEQFF
TRBV7-2	TRBJ1-1	.	.	TGTGCCAGCAGCTTACTTGTCAGCATGAACACTGAAGCTTTCTTT	CASSLLVSMNTEAFF
TRBV15	TRBJ2-4	many	.	TGTGCCACCAGCAGAGAAGGGGTAACTAAAAACATTCAGTACTTC	CATSREGVTKNIQYF
TRBV4-1	TRBJ2-7	many	TRBD2	TGCGCCAGCAGCCAAGATCCCGGTAGCGGGATCGAGCAGTACTTC	CASSQDPGSGIEQYF
TRBV12-5	TRBJ2-7	.	TRBD2	TGTGCTAGTGGTCCTACTAGCGGGAGGAGCCCCTACGAGCAGTACTTC	CASGPTSGRSPYEQYF
TRBV12-3/TRBV12-4	TRBJ2-7	once	.	TGTGCCAGCACCTTAAGCCCGGGGCGGGGCTACGAGCAGTACTTC	CASTLSPGRGYEQYF
TRBV15	TRBJ2-3	few	TRBD1	TGTGCCACCAGCAGGGGGACAGGTAGCACAGATACGCAGTATTTT	CATSRGTGSTDTQYF
TRBV10-2	TRBJ2-1	.	TRBD1	TGCGCCAGCAGTTCAGGACAGGGGTTGAATGAGCAGTTCTTC	CASSSGQGLNEQFF
TRBV12-3/TRBV12-4	TRBJ2-1	.	TRBD1	TGTGCCAGCAGTTTGGGACAGGGGGCGCGGGAGCAGTTCTTC	CASSLGQGAREQFF